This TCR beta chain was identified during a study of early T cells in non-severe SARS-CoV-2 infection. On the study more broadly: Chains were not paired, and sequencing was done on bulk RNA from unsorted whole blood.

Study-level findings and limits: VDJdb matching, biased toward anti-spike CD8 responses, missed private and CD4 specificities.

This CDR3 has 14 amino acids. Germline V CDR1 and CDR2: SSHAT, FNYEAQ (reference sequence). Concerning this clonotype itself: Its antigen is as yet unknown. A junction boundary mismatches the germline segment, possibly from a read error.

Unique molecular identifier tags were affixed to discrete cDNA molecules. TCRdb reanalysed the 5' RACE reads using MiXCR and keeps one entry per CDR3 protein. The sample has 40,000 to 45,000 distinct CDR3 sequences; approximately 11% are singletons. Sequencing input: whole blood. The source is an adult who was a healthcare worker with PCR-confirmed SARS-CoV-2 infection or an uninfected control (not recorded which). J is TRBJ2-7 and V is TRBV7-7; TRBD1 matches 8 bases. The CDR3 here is CASSPGTGGDEQYF. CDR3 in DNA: TGTGCTAGCAGCCCGGGGACAGGAGGGGACGAGCAGTACTTC.